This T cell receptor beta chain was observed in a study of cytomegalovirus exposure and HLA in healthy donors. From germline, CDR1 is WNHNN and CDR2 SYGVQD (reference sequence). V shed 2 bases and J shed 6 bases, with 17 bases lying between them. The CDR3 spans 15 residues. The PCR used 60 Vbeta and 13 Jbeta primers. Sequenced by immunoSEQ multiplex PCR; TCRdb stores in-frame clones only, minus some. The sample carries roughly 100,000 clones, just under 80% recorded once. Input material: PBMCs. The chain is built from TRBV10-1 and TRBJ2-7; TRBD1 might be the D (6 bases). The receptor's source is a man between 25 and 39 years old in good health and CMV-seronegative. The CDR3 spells CASSESTAARGEQYF. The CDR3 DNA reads TGCGCCAGCAGTGAGAGTACAGCGGCCAGGGGCGAGCAGTACTTC.